This T cell receptor beta chain appears in the sequencing data of a study of T cells expressing NK-cell markers. Study as a whole: From sorted CD3+CD56+NKG2C+, CD3+CD56+NKG2C- and CD3+CD56-NKG2C+ T cells came the TCR beta repertoires. General observations from the study: There remained a lack of clarity about HCMV specificity of expanded NKG2C+ T cell clones. The dominant NKG2C+ clonotypes represented roughly 1.0-7.5% of CD8+ T cells in 6 or 7 donors.

From the 5' RACE reads, TCRdb lists one entry per CDR3 protein and no DNA. Recorded for this sample: 140,000 to 150,000 distinct CDR3 sequences. CDR1 is SGHAT, CDR2 FQNNGV, per germline. This CDR3 is 18 amino acids long. A note on this clonotype: Its antigen is currently unknown.

The clonotype was recovered from a man aged 18 to 29 in good health. V and J are TRBV11-2 and TRBJ2-1; TCRdb's D call, TRBD2, is unchecked because there is no DNA. The sequenced material came from blood T cells: a sorted CD56 or NKG2C T cell subset, CD4+ or CD8+ T cells, or bulk PBMC T cells (not recorded which). CDR3 in amino acids: CASSLGGRGRALANEQFF.